Shown below are 31 T cell receptor beta chains from a single sample sequenced in a study of CD8 T cells in ankylosing spondylitis. In TCRdb, the 5' RACE reads were re-called with MiXCR into one record per CDR3 protein. The table lists some 130,000 distinct CDR3 sequences, roughly 8.8% of them singletons. Sequencing was performed on blood, either unsorted or a sorted T cell fraction (not recorded which). The receptors were sampled from a male donor with ankylosing spondylitis or in good health (not recorded which).

In its sample, this clonotype was seen many times. The gene calls are TRBV11-2 and TRBJ2-7, with D perhaps TRBD1 or TRBD2 (7 bases each). The length of the CDR3 is 15 residues. CDR1 is SGHAT and CDR2 is FQNNGV in the germline V gene. V was shortened by 4 bases and J by 4 bases, with 17 bases between the two germline ends. CDR3 residues: CASSYRQGLQYEQYF. As DNA, the CDR3 is TGTGCCAGCAGCTACCGACAGGGACTACAGTACGAGCAGTACTTC.

This clonotype was counted at least ten times. This chain joins TRBV7-6 and TRBJ2-2; D is possibly TRBD2 (6 bases). Per germline, CDR1 SGHVS and CDR2 FNYEAQ. Trimming stripped 1 base from V and 5 bases from J, with 8 bases between. This CDR3 is built from 14 residues. DNA of the CDR3: TGTGCCAGCAGCTTAGTGAGCGGGACCGGGGAGCTGTTTTTT. Translating gives CASSLVSGTGELFF.

At least ten counts were recorded for this clonotype. The J gene is TRBJ1-6, the V gene TRBV27; no clear D. This CDR3 contains 14 residues. The V end lost 7 bases, the J end lost 4 bases, and 11 bases lay between the germline ends. Germline values: CDR1 MNHEY, CDR2 SMNVEV (reference sequence). The CDR3 sequence is CASTGSQYNSPLHF. The CDR3 DNA follows: TGTGCCAGCACCGGTTCTCAGTATAATTCACCCCTCCACTTT.

This clonotype has more than one count but fewer than ten. The chain is built from TRBV29-1 and TRBJ2-7; maybe TRBD2 (5 bases). Trimming removed 7 bases at V and 9 bases at J, with 22 bases between. The CDR3 runs to 13 residues. Germline V gene data show CDR1 as SQVTM and CDR2 as ANQGSEA. The CDR3 loop is CSAIQRSGSGQYF. The CDR3 DNA sequence: TGCAGCGCTATACAAAGGTCTGGGAGCGGGCAGTACTTC.

There are a few counts of this clonotype. The J gene is TRBJ1-5, the V gene TRBV12-3 or TRBV12-4; no reliable D call. The CDR3 is 16 residues long. V was trimmed by 2 bases and J by 0 bases, leaving 11 bases between them. CDR3 in amino acids: CASSLWPEISNQPQHF. The CDR3 coding sequence is TGTGCCAGCAGTTTATGGCCAGAAATTAGCAATCAGCCCCAGCATTTT.

This clonotype was detected many times. The rearrangement links TRBV20-1 to TRBJ1-5; 7 nucleotides line up with TRBD1. The V segment lost 2 bases and the J segment 4 bases; nucleotides outside the gene matches: 2. The germline V gene encodes CDR1 DFQATT and CDR2 SNEGSKA (reference sequence). This CDR3 spans 13 amino acids. The CDR3 coding sequence is TGCAGTGCTAGACGACAGGGTAATCAGCCCCAGCATTTT. It translates to CSARRQGNQPQHF.

This clonotype has at least ten counts. CDR3 region: CSARVPKQGARSYEQYF. DNA for the CDR3: TGCAGTGCTAGAGTCCCTAAACAGGGGGCCCGATCCTACGAGCAGTACTTC. V usage is TRBV20-1 and J usage is TRBJ2-7; 9 nucleotides align to TRBD1. Germline CDR1 and CDR2: DFQATT and SNEGSKA (reference sequence). The CDR3 spans 17 residues. Losses at the gene ends were 1 base for V and 1 base for J; bases not matched to a gene: 11.

This clonotype came up many times. CDR3: CSVYVADRYNEQFF. In nucleotides, the CDR3 is TGCAGCGTTTATGTAGCGGACCGATACAATGAGCAGTTCTTC. The chain couples TRBV29-1 to TRBJ2-1; D may be TRBD2 (6 bases). The CDR3 is 14 residues long. Trimming pared 5 bases from V and 4 bases from J, leaving 15 bases between. Germline V CDR1 and CDR2: SQVTM, ANQGSEA.

Many counts were recorded for this clonotype. The rearrangement links TRBV2 to TRBJ2-1; TRBD2 is a possible D gene (5 bases). The germline gives CDR1 SNHLY, CDR2 FYNNEI. This CDR3 spans 13 amino acids. The ends were cut back, 4 bases at V and 6 bases at J, with 10 bases in the middle. DNA for the CDR3: TGTGCCAGCAGTGTTGCTAGCTTCAATGAGCAGTTCTTC. Its protein is CASSVASFNEQFF.

This sequence joins TRBV20-1 and TRBJ2-2; the D gene is possibly TRBD2 (6 bases). V lost 0 bases and J lost 1, with 15 bases in between. This CDR3 contains 17 residues. Germline CDR1 is DFQATT and CDR2 is SNEGSKA (reference sequence). CDR3 sequence (DNA): TGCAGTGCTAGAGATGGGGGGTACGACGTGAACACCGGGGAGCTGTTTTTT. As protein: CSARDGGYDVNTGELFF.

This clonotype was counted many times. V gene TRBV20-1 combines with J gene TRBJ2-3, with TRBD2 matching 7 bases. Trimming at V came to 3 bases and at J to 6 bases, leaving 9 bases not matched to a gene. This CDR3 comprises 14 residues. Per germline, CDR1 DFQATT and CDR2 SNEGSKA (reference sequence). The CDR3 nucleotides are TGCAGTGCTAGGATCCGCGGGAGTATCGATACGCAGTATTTT. This translates into CSARIRGSIDTQYF.

This clonotype was detected many times. The J gene is TRBJ1-1, the V gene TRBV20-1, with 9 bases fitting TRBD1. Germline CDR1 DFQATT, CDR2 SNEGSKA (reference sequence). The CDR3 has 13 residues. V shed 0 bases, J shed 8 bases, and the junction held 4 bases outside the gene matches. The CDR3 reads CSAREVGTGEAFF. In nucleotides, the CDR3 is TGCAGTGCTAGAGAGGTCGGGACAGGGGAAGCTTTCTTT.

In its sample, this clonotype was seen many times. This chain uses TRBV29-1 with TRBJ2-1; possibly TRBD1 for D (5 bases). CDR3 length: 12 amino acids. The V end lost 6 bases, the J end lost 2 bases, and 8 bases lay between the germline ends. The germline gives CDR1 SQVTM, CDR2 ANQGSEA. CDR3 residues: CSVDRTYNEQFF. In nucleotides, the CDR3 is TGCAGCGTCGACAGAACCTACAATGAGCAGTTCTTC.

This clonotype was counted a few times. The junction departs from the called germline gene at one end, perhaps through a read error. This chain connects TRBV20-1 to TRBJ2-1; D is perhaps TRBD2 (6 bases). Germline lookup yields CDR1 DFQATT and CDR2 SNEGSKA (reference sequence). CDR3 length: 15 amino acids. The DNA for the CDR3 is TGCTGTGCTAGAGTGCTGGGACTTAAATACAATGAGCAGTTCTTC. Translating it yields CCARVLGLKYNEQFF.

This clonotype was picked up many times. CDR3 amino acids: CASSPSRSYEQYF. The CDR3 DNA reads TGTGCCAGCTCACCATCCCGTTCCTACGAGCAGTACTTC. The rearrangement links TRBV18 to TRBJ2-7; D unresolved. CDR1 is KGHSH, CDR2 LQKENI, per germline. This CDR3 is 13 amino acids long. V was pared by 2 bases and J by 1 base, with 6 bases between.

This clonotype occurred many times. The chain uses TRBV12-3 or TRBV12-4 and TRBJ1-5, with D unclear. This CDR3 contains 13 residues. The V and J ends lost 2 bases and 6 bases respectively, with 8 bases between them. The CDR3 region is CASSLSYGQPQHF. CDR3 nucleotide sequence: TGTGCCAGCAGTTTATCCTACGGTCAGCCCCAGCATTTT.

In its sample, this clonotype was seen a few times. The chain links TRBV12-3 or TRBV12-4 to TRBJ1-5, with TRBD1 matching 7 bases. V shed 6 bases and J 0 bases; nucleotides not matched to a gene: 8. The length of the CDR3 is 16 residues. CDR3 nucleotide sequence: TGTGCCAGCAGCCGGGACAGTCGATATAGCAATCAGCCCCAGCATTTT. This encodes CASSRDSRYSNQPQHF.

The genes are TRBV7-6 and TRBJ2-2; TRBD1 matches 11 bases. Germline CDR1 reads SGHVS; CDR2 reads FNYEAQ. The trim removed 5 bases at V and 6 bases at J, leaving 8 bases unmatched. The CDR3 has 16 amino acids. DNA of the CDR3: TGTGCCAGCAGCCAACCGGGACAGGGGGTTTCCGGGGAGCTGTTTTTT. It yields the protein CASSQPGQGVSGELFF.

This clonotype has at least ten counts. V usage is TRBV20-1 and J usage is TRBJ1-1, with 7 bases that match TRBD1. Germline V CDR1 and CDR2: DFQATT, SNEGSKA (reference sequence). CDR3 length: 16 residues. Germline trimming cut 4 bases from V and 1 base from J; bases unmatched to any gene: 12. CDR3 amino acids: CSATDRKTGGNTEAFF. CDR3 DNA sequence: TGCAGTGCTACGGACAGGAAAACTGGAGGGAACACTGAAGCTTTCTTT.

This clonotype was observed at least ten times. This sequence joins TRBV12-3 or TRBV12-4 and TRBJ2-1; 9 nucleotides match TRBD2. The CDR3 spans 15 residues. V dropped 6 bases and J dropped 9; count of bases not matched to a gene: 12. CDR3 coding DNA: TGTGCCAGCAGAGGAGGGTTAGCGGGAGTTTCTGAGCAGTTCTTC. Amino acids: CASRGGLAGVSEQFF.

This clonotype was recorded at least ten times. The chain combines TRBV20-1 with TRBJ2-5; D gene ambiguous. CDR1 DFQATT and CDR2 SNEGSKA come from the germline V gene (reference sequence). This CDR3 spans 14 amino acids. The V end lost 4 bases, the J end lost 6 bases, and 18 bases lay between the germline ends. CDR3 coding DNA: TGCAGTGCTACTGACGGACGGATCACAAAGACCCAGTACTTC. Amino acid sequence: CSATDGRITKTQYF.

At least ten counts were recorded for this clonotype. The chain recombines TRBV15 with TRBJ2-7; 9 nucleotides line up with TRBD1. CDR1 is LNHNV and CDR2 is YYDKDF in the germline V gene (reference sequence). The CDR3 covers 19 residues. The trim removed 0 bases at V and 1 base at J, leaving 13 bases unmatched. The CDR3 DNA follows: TGTGCCACCAGCAGAGATAGGGACCCCGGGACAGGGACATCCTACGAGCAGTACTTC. Its protein product is CATSRDRDPGTGTSYEQYF.

The CDR3 nucleotides are TGTGCCAGCAACATCGAGTGGCCCGGGGATACGCAGTATTTT. This encodes CASNIEWPGDTQYF. The genes are TRBV7-2 and TRBJ2-3; unclear D gene. V was clipped by 7 bases and J by 6 bases, with 17 bases between them. The CDR3 totals 14 residues. Germline V gene sequence: CDR1 SGHTA, CDR2 FQGNSA.

This clonotype was found many times. In DNA form, the CDR3 reads TGTGCCAGCAGTCGGACAGGGACGTCCTACAATGAGCAGTTCTTC. It is translated as CASSRTGTSYNEQFF. This chain joins TRBV12-3 or TRBV12-4 and TRBJ2-1, with 8 nucleotides matching TRBD1. The length of the CDR3 is 15 residues. The V segment lost 5 bases and the J segment 1 base; nucleotides outside the gene matches: 4.

This clonotype was counted between two and nine times. V usage is TRBV13 and J usage is TRBJ2-7; D tentatively fits TRBD1 or TRBD2 (5 bases each). CDR1 is PRHDT and CDR2 is FYEKMQ in the germline V gene (reference sequence). There are 15 residues in the CDR3. V was clipped by 2 bases and J by 1 base, with 12 bases between them. This CDR3 is CASSLTRDASYEQYF. In DNA, the CDR3 is TGTGCCAGCAGCTTAACACGGGACGCGTCCTACGAGCAGTACTTC. Full variable domain (remainder filled in from reference TRBV13 and TRBJ2-7): AAGVIQSPRHLIKEKRETATLKCYPIPRHDTVYWYQQGPGQDPQFLISFYEKMQSDKGSIPDRFSAQQFSDYHSELNMSSLELGDSALYFCASSLTRDASYEQYFGPGTRLTVT.

In its sample, this clonotype was seen many times. V and J are TRBV20-1 and TRBJ2-1, with D possibly being TRBD1 or TRBD2 (7 bases each). This CDR3 region has 13 residues. The germline gives CDR1 DFQATT, CDR2 SNEGSKA (reference sequence). Trimming cost V 6 bases and J 5 bases, with 14 bases left between them. CDR3 DNA: TGCAGTGCCGTCAGGGGGGGTCACAATGAGCAGTTCTTC. Translation: CSAVRGGHNEQFF.

This clonotype has just a few counts. The rearrangement joins TRBV4-1 to TRBJ2-3; D gene uncertain. Trimming took off 3 bases at V and 0 bases at J, with 10 bases between the two ends. There are 15 residues in the CDR3. Germline values: CDR1 MGHRA, CDR2 YSYEKL. CDR3: CASSQILASTDTQYF. The CDR3 DNA follows: TGCGCCAGCAGCCAGATTCTCGCTAGCACAGATACGCAGTATTTT.

V is TRBV20-1 and J is TRBJ2-3; D not resolved. The CDR3 consists of 14 residues. Germline CDR1 reads DFQATT; CDR2 reads SNEGSKA (reference sequence). V lost 1 base and J lost 0, with 8 bases in between. The CDR3 here is CSARVSSSTDTQYF. In DNA, the CDR3 is TGCAGTGCTAGAGTTTCTTCTAGCACAGATACGCAGTATTTT.

This clonotype came up many times. This sequence joins TRBV15 and TRBJ1-3; D call uncertain. The CDR3 is 12 residues long. V dropped 5 bases and J dropped 2 bases, with 4 bases sitting between them. Germline V CDR1 and CDR2: LNHNV, YYDKDF (reference sequence). The CDR3 spells CATSGAGNTIYF. CDR3 DNA sequence: TGTGCCACCAGCGGGGCTGGAAACACCATATATTTT.

This clonotype turned up a few times. The gene calls are TRBV20-1 and TRBJ2-1, with 10 bases aligning to TRBD2. V shed 6 bases, J shed 8 bases, and the junction held 10 bases outside the gene matches. Germline-derived CDR1 and CDR2 are DFQATT and SNEGSKA (reference sequence). The CDR3 runs to 14 residues. CDR3 nucleotide sequence: TGCAGTGCACGTGCTAGCGGGAGATTCCATGAGCAGTTCTTC. Translated: CSARASGRFHEQFF.

Details on this clonotype: A clone one base away is much larger, so this may be a read error. The rearrangement uses TRBV11-2 and TRBJ2-1; D not certain. Trimming removed 5 bases at V and 9 bases at J, with 11 bases between. This CDR3 region has 12 residues. The germline gives CDR1 SGHAT, CDR2 FQNNGV. Written as DNA, the CDR3 is TGTGCCAGCAGCATGCAGAGGACTGAGCAGTTCTTC. It codes for CASSMQRTEQFF.